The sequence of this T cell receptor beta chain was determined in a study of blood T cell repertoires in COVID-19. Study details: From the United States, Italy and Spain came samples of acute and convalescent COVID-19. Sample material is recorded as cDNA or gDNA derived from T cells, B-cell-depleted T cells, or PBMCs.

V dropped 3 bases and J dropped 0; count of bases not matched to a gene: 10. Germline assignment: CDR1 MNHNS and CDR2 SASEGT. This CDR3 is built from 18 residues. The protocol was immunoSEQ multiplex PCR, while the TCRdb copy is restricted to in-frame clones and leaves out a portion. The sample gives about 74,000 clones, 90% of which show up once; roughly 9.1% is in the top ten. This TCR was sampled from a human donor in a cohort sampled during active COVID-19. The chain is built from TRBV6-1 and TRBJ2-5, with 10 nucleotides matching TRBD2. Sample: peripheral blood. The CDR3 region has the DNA TGTGCCAGCAGTGAGGGGGTGCTAGCGGGAGAGTACCAAGAGACCCAGTACTTC. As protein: CASSEGVLAGEYQETQYF.